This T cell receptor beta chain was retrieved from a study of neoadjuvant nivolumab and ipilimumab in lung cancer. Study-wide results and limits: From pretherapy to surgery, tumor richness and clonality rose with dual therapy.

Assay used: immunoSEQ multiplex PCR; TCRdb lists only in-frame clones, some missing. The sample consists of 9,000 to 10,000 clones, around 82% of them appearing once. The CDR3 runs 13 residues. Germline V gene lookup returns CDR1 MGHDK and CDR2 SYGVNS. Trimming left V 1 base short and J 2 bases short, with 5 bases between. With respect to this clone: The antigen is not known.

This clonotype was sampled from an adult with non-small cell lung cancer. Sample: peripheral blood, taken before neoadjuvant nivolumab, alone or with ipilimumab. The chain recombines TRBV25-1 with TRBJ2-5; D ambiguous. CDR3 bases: TGTGCCAGCAGTGAATGGGGACAAGAGACCCAGTACTTC. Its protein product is CASSEWGQETQYF.